This TCR beta chain was retrieved from a study of radiotherapy plus CTLA-4 blockade in lung cancer. Whole-study context: Objective response was observed in roughly a sixth of patients, and disease control in approximately 33%.

Whole-study findings and limits: Strongest reported response predictors: early blood clone changes and post-radiation interferon-beta. An expansion of tumor-derived TCR clones occurred in blood after radiotherapy plus ipilimumab.

This table comes from immunoSEQ multiplex PCR, and its TCRdb copy is limited to in-frame clones, with some not included. The table lists 90,000 to 100,000 clones, approximately 72% of them singletons. This clone was seen a handful of times. What it binds is not known. Focal radiation plus CTLA-4 blockade with ipilimumab was administered to patients who had chemo-refractory metastatic non-small-cell lung cancer. CDR3 length: 15 residues. Germline V gene sequence: CDR1 MNHEY, CDR2 SVGAGI. V and J are TRBV6-5 and TRBJ2-5, with D possibly matching TRBD2 (5 bases). TRBJ2-7 explains the end of the DNA better; the J call may be wrong. The source of this sequence is a human donor with non-small cell lung cancer who had a partial response to radiotherapy plus ipilimumab. Some clones in this sample may be carry-over from other donors' samples. The source was peripheral blood, collected from a patient treated with radiotherapy plus ipilimumab. In DNA form, the CDR3 reads TGTGCCAGCAGTTACTCGAGGAGCGGCTCCTACGAGCAGTACTTC. It codes for CASSYSRSGSYEQYF.